One sample yielded the 8 T cell receptor beta chains listed below, sequenced in a study of cytomegalovirus exposure and HLA in healthy donors. Clones were read by immunoSEQ multiplex PCR, and TCRdb kept only the in-frame ones, dropping some. Of roughly 70,000 clones in the sample, approximately 95% are singletons; the top ten hold around 1.5%. Source material: PBMCs. All receptors derive from a man aged 18 to 35 in good health and CMV-seropositive.

The genes are TRBV7-3 and TRBJ2-4, with TRBD1 matching over 7 bases. Per the germline V gene, CDR1 is SGHTA and CDR2 is FQGTGA. V dropped 5 bases and J dropped 6; count of bases not matched to a gene: 10. This CDR3 contains 15 residues. CDR3 residues: CASSKGGPSGNIQYF. CDR3 in DNA: TGTGCCAGCAGCAAAGGGGGCCCCAGTGGAAACATTCAGTACTTC.

In this sample, this clone turned up many times. The chain employs TRBV10-3 and TRBJ2-7; D may be TRBD2 (5 bases). Trimming took off 3 bases at V and 0 bases at J, with 12 bases between the two ends. The germline gives CDR1 ENHRY, CDR2 SYGVKD. The CDR3 runs to 15 residues. This CDR3 is CAISEPTGSSYEQYF. DNA of the CDR3: TGTGCCATCAGTGAACCGACGGGAAGCTCCTACGAGCAGTACTTC.

This chain joins TRBV14 and TRBJ2-1, with a tentative D call TRBD2 (6 bases). The CDR3 runs 17 residues. Germline V gives CDR1 SGHDN, CDR2 FVKESK. V shed 2 bases and J shed 8 bases, with 22 bases lying between them. The chain's CDR3 is CASSQFAGGGTGDEQFF. As DNA, the CDR3 is TGTGCCAGCAGCCAATTCGCGGGCGGCGGGACGGGGGATGAGCAGTTCTTC. Supplemented by reference TRBV14 and TRBJ2-1, the full variable domain reads EAGVTQFPSHSVIEKGQTVTLRCDPISGHDNLYWYRRVMGKEIKFLLHFVKESKQDESGMPNNRFLAERTGGTYSTLKVQPAELEDSGVYFCASSQFAGGGTGDEQFFGPGTRLTVL.

CDR3 bases: TGTGCCAGCAGGGCAGGACTAGCGGGAGGGTCGGATACGCAGTATTTT. It codes for CASRAGLAGGSDTQYF. This rearrangement joins TRBV5-5 to TRBJ2-3; 15 bases map to TRBD2. The V gene end was trimmed by 5 bases and the J gene end by 6 bases; junction bases not matched to a gene: 7. Germline V gene sequence: CDR1 SGHKS, CDR2 YYEKEE (reference sequence). The CDR3 sequence is 16 residues long.

The chain links TRBV27 to TRBJ2-1, with TRBD2 identical over 14 bases. With V trimmed by 6 bases and J by 4 bases, 8 bases remained unmatched. This CDR3 has 17 residues. In germline, CDR1 is MNHEY, CDR2 SMNVEV (reference sequence). The CDR3 DNA reads as TGTGCCAGCAGGGGGGGGACTAGCGGGAGCTTTTACAATGAGCAGTTCTTC. Translating it yields CASRGGTSGSFYNEQFF.

This rearrangement joins TRBV5-1 to TRBJ2-5, with 7 positions matching TRBD1. J lost 2 bases, V lost 4 bases, and 8 bases had no gene match. The CDR3 covers 15 residues. Germline values: CDR1 SGHRS, CDR2 YFSETQ. The CDR3 region is CASSLRPGQQETQYF. The DNA for the CDR3 is TGCGCCAGCAGCCTAAGACCGGGACAGCAAGAGACCCAGTACTTC. Together with reference TRBV5-1 and TRBJ2-5, the CDR3 gives the full variable domain: KAGVTQTPRYLIKTRGQQVTLSCSPISGHRSVSWYQQTPGQGLQFLFEYFSETQRNKGNFPGRFSGRQFSNSRSEMNVSTLELGDSALYLCASSLRPGQQETQYFGPGTRLLVL.

The V and J genes are TRBV19 and TRBJ2-6; 7 bases map to TRBD2. After removal of 8 bases from V and 0 bases from J, the junction contained 7 bases not matched to a gene. CDR1 LNHDA and CDR2 SQIVND come from the germline V gene (reference sequence). There are 16 residues in the CDR3. In DNA, the CDR3 is TGTGCCAGTGTCGTCGGGGGGAACTCTGGGGCCAACGTCCTGACTTTC. Translating it yields CASVVGGNSGANVLTF.

V is TRBV4-1 and J is TRBJ2-7; D not certain. V was trimmed by 2 bases and J by 3 bases, leaving 14 bases between them. Germline V gene lookup returns CDR1 MGHRA and CDR2 YSYEKL. The CDR3 loop spans 15 amino acids. The DNA for the CDR3 is TGCGCCAGCAGCCAAACCATGGGCCTTAACTACGAGCAGTACTTC. Protein: CASSQTMGLNYEQYF.